The T cell receptor (beta chain) described here comes from a study of CD8 T cells in ankylosing spondylitis. Preparation of TCR beta libraries was done by quantitative 5'-RACE with molecular barcodes. TCRdb itself ran the 5' RACE reads through MiXCR, one entry per CDR3 protein. The sample consists of 90,000 to 120,000 distinct CDR3 sequences, less than 25% of them appearing once. The CDR3 has 17 amino acids. Unmatched junction bases numbered 11, after V lost 3 bases and J lost 4 bases. CDR1 is SGHAT and CDR2 is FQDESV in the germline V gene (reference sequence). This clonotype was counted only a few times.

V is TRBV11-1 and J is TRBJ2-3; TRBD1 matches at 9 bases. Input material: synovial fluid, either unsorted or a sorted T cell fraction (not recorded which). This receptor was obtained from a male donor with ankylosing spondylitis. This chain's CDR3 is CASSFMGDRAWSDTQYF. The DNA of the CDR3 is TGTGCCAGCAGCTTTATGGGGGACAGGGCCTGGTCAGATACGCAGTATTTT.